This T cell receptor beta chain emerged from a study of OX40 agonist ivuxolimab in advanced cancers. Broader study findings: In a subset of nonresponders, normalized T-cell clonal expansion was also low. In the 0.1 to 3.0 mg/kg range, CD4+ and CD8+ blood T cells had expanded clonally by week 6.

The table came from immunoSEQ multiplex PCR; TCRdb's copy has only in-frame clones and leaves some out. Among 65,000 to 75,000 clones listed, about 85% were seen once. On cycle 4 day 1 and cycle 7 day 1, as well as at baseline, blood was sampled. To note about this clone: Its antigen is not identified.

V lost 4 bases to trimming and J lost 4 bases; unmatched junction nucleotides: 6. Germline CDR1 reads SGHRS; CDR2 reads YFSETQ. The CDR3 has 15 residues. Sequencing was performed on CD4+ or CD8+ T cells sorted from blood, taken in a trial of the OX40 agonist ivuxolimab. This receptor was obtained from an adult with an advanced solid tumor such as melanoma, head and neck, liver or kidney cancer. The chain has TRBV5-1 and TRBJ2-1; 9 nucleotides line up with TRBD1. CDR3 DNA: TGCGCCAGCAGCCAAGGGACAGGGACGTACAATGAGCAGTTCTTC. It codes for CASSQGTGTYNEQFF.